These 22 T cell receptor beta chains were all obtained from the same sample, sequenced in a study of T cell responses to AZD1222 COVID-19 vaccine. TCRdb keeps only in-frame clones here, not all; method: immunoSEQ multiplex PCR. The sample shows tens of thousands of clones, more than 85% of them seen only once. Sequencing was performed on peripheral blood, taken 28 days after the second AZD1222 dose. These receptors came from an adult who received the AZD1222 COVID-19 vaccine.

This chain uses TRBV6-5 with TRBJ1-5; D possibly corresponds to TRBD1 (6 bases). Trimming took 6 bases from V and 5 from J, leaving 14 bases between them. The CDR3 spans 14 residues. Germline V gene lookup returns CDR1 MNHEY and CDR2 SVGAGI. CDR3 region: CASSPRGGDQPQHF. The CDR3 coding sequence is TGTGCCAGCAGCCCCCGCGGGGGCGATCAGCCCCAGCATTTT.

The V and J genes are TRBV5-1 and TRBJ1-1; TRBD1 might be the D (5 bases). CDR1 is SGHRS, CDR2 YFSETQ, per germline. This CDR3 comprises 12 residues. Deletions cut 4 bases from V and 8 bases from J, with 12 bases between. The CDR3 here is CASSGGTEEAFF. CDR3 sequence (DNA): TGCGCCAGCAGCGGGGGGACGGAGGAAGCTTTCTTT. The full variable domain, rest sourced from reference TRBV5-1 and TRBJ1-1, is KAGVTQTPRYLIKTRGQQVTLSCSPISGHRSVSWYQQTPGQGLQFLFEYFSETQRNKGNFPGRFSGRQFSNSRSEMNVSTLELGDSALYLCASSGGTEEAFFGQGTRLTVV.

The gene calls are TRBV27 and TRBJ2-5, with TRBD1 identical over 9 bases. Germline CDR1 reads MNHEY; CDR2 reads SMNVEV (reference sequence). The CDR3 loop spans 14 amino acids. The junction had 6 bases not matched to a gene; V was cut back by 5 bases and J by 5 bases. This CDR3 is CASSPGQGRETQYF. DNA of the CDR3: TGTGCCAGCAGTCCGGGACAGGGCAGGGAGACCCAGTACTTC.

The J gene is TRBJ2-5, the V gene TRBV30; 12 bases agree with TRBD2. The CDR3 is 15 residues long. The ends lost 3 bases at V and 7 bases at J; junction bases unmatched: 9. Per the germline V gene, CDR1 is GTSNPN and CDR2 is SVGIG (reference sequence). In DNA form, the CDR3 reads TGTGCCTGGAGACAAGGACTAGCGGGAACTGGGACCCAGTACTTC. Its protein product is CAWRQGLAGTGTQYF.

This clone occurred once. This chain joins TRBV5-1 and TRBJ2-5; D not resolved. Germline assignment: CDR1 SGHRS and CDR2 YFSETQ. Trimming took 4 bases from V and 0 from J, leaving 10 bases between them. This CDR3 has 14 residues. The CDR3 here is CASSRGSHQETQYF. For the CDR3, the DNA is TGCGCCAGCAGCAGAGGAAGCCACCAAGAGACCCAGTACTTC.

This clone was observed once. The rearrangement links TRBV21-1 to TRBJ1-6. TRBV21-1 constitutes a pseudogene. This CDR3 comprises 15 residues. For the CDR3, the DNA is TGTGCCAGCACCCGGAGGACGGGAAGAGAATCACCCCTCCACTTT. It yields the protein CASTRRTGRESPLHF.

The J gene is TRBJ2-2, the V gene TRBV5-5, with D perhaps assigned TRBD1 or TRBD2 (5 bases each). The CDR3 extends over 15 amino acids. Germline lookup yields CDR1 SGHKS and CDR2 YYEKEE (reference sequence). V dropped 0 bases and J dropped 4 bases, with 10 bases sitting between them. Here the CDR3 DNA reads TGTGCCAGCAGCTTGGTGAGGGGCGGCACCGGGGAGCTGTTTTTT. Protein: CASSLVRGGTGELFF.

V is TRBV5-1 and J is TRBJ1-1; D might be TRBD1 (6 bases). This CDR3 region has 15 residues. Trimming cost V 3 bases and J 2 bases, with 14 bases left between them. Germline V gives CDR1 SGHRS, CDR2 YFSETQ. The CDR3 loop reads CASSSAGTRNTEAFF. The CDR3 nucleotides are TGCGCCAGCAGCTCCGCCGGGACACGCAACACTGAAGCTTTCTTT.

The gene calls are TRBV10-1 and TRBJ1-3; D gene uncertain. The V and J ends lost 0 bases and 0 bases respectively, with 15 bases between them. The germline V gene has CDR1 WNHNN and CDR2 SYGVQD (reference sequence). The CDR3 runs to 18 residues. CDR3: CASSESGLGKTSGNTIYF. CDR3 coding DNA: TGCGCCAGCAGTGAGTCTGGTCTTGGGAAAACCTCTGGAAACACCATATATTTT.

The chain couples TRBV7-2 to TRBJ2-7; tentative D call: TRBD2 (7 bases). With 5 bases removed from V and 5 bases from J, the gap between germline ends came to 22 bases. The CDR3 covers 16 residues. CDR1 SGHTA and CDR2 FQGNSA come from the germline V gene. CDR3 in DNA: TGTGCCAGCAGCCCGCCCCCCGGGGGAGGGGACAACGAGCAGTACTTC. This codes for CASSPPPGGGDNEQYF.

This clone was observed a handful of times. This chain connects TRBV6-5 to TRBJ1-2; 10 bases match TRBD1. The germline V gene has CDR1 MNHEY and CDR2 SVGAGI. CDR3 length: 13 residues. V shed 10 bases and J 7 bases; nucleotides not matched to a gene: 9. CDR3 in amino acids: CATSTGGLRGYTF. In nucleotides, the CDR3 is TGTGCCACCTCGACAGGGGGCTTACGTGGCTACACCTTC.

This clone was detected only once. The J gene is TRBJ2-7, the V gene TRBV11-2; 10 positions agree with TRBD1. The CDR3 is 15 residues long. V shed 5 bases, J shed 5 bases, and the junction held 9 bases outside the gene matches. The V gene's germline CDR1 is SGHAT and CDR2 FQNNGV. The CDR3 DNA is TGTGCCAGCAGCCTAGGGACAGGGGTGGTGAACGAGCAGTACTTC. The encoded protein is CASSLGTGVVNEQYF.

The chain employs TRBV11-2 and TRBJ1-1, with D tentatively TRBD1 (5 bases). The CDR3 has 17 amino acids. V gave up 1 base and J gave up 4 bases, with 19 bases separating them. CDR1 is SGHAT and CDR2 is FQNNGV in the germline V gene. The CDR3 region is CASSLGRGIGRRTEAFF. The CDR3 DNA reads as TGTGCCAGCAGCTTAGGGAGGGGCATTGGCCGGCGCACTGAAGCTTTCTTT.

This chain joins TRBV5-1 and TRBJ1-1; D not certain. Germline CDR1 reads SGHRS; CDR2 reads YFSETQ. The CDR3 extends over 12 amino acids. V was trimmed by 0 bases and J by 7 bases, leaving 7 bases between them. The CDR3, as DNA: TGCGCCAGCAGCTTGGAGGCAGGTGAAGCTTTCTTT. It is translated as CASSLEAGEAFF.

The chain is built from TRBV7-2 and TRBJ2-3; maybe TRBD2 (6 bases). The germline V gene encodes CDR1 SGHTA and CDR2 FQGNSA. The CDR3 is 16 residues long. Trimming shortened V by 1 base and J by 4 bases, and 15 bases separated the two germline ends. In DNA form, the CDR3 reads TGTGCCAGCAGCTTAGATTACGGGAGAAGGGCAGATACGCAGTATTTT. Translated, it gives CASSLDYGRRADTQYF.

The V and J genes are TRBV19 and TRBJ1-2; maybe TRBD1 (6 bases). The ends were cut back, 6 bases at V and 4 bases at J, with 15 bases in the middle. Germline-derived CDR1 and CDR2 are LNHDA and SQIVND (reference sequence). This CDR3 spans 14 amino acids. CDR3 in DNA: TGTGCCAGTAGACCCGGGGGGCCTGGCTATGGCTACACCTTC. Amino acid sequence: CASRPGGPGYGYTF. The full variable domain, in which reference TRBV19 and TRBJ1-2 provide the parts outside the CDR3, is DGGITQSPKYLFRKEGQNVTLSCEQNLNHDAMYWYRQDPGQGLRLIYYSQIVNDFQKGDIAEGYSVSREKKESFPLTVTSAQKNPTAFYLCASRPGGPGYGYTFGSGTRLTVV.

The rearrangement links TRBV5-1 to TRBJ2-1, with a possible D match to TRBD2 (7 bases). V was clipped by 4 bases and J by 7 bases, with 18 bases between them. CDR1 is SGHRS, CDR2 YFSETQ, per germline. There are 15 residues in the CDR3. CDR3 DNA sequence: TGCGCCAGCAGCCCCACTAGGAGGGGGGGGAATGAGCAGTTCTTC. This translates into CASSPTRRGGNEQFF.

The chain joins TRBV19 to TRBJ2-6, with TRBD1 matching over 10 bases. This CDR3 has 16 amino acids. CDR1 is LNHDA and CDR2 is SQIVND in the germline V gene (reference sequence). V gave up 3 bases and J gave up 2 bases; unmatched junction bases: 1. DNA for the CDR3: TGTGCCAGTAGTATCGGGACAGGGGCTGGGGCCAACGTCCTGACTTTC. Encoded protein: CASSIGTGAGANVLTF.

The chain carries TRBV4-3 and TRBJ2-7; D may be TRBD2 (6 bases). The CDR3 covers 14 residues. Per germline, CDR1 LGHNA and CDR2 YSLEER. V was shortened by 0 bases and J by 6 bases, with 12 bases between the two germline ends. CDR3 region: CASSQDSLASEQYF. CDR3 DNA sequence: TGCGCCAGCAGCCAAGACAGCCTAGCGTCCGAGCAGTACTTC.

V and J are TRBV29-1 and TRBJ2-5; D not resolved. Per the germline V gene, CDR1 is SQVTM and CDR2 is ANQGSEA. This CDR3 contains 10 residues. V lost 6 bases and J 5 bases, leaving 7 bases between the germline ends. The CDR3 DNA reads as TGCAGCGTAATACGCGAGACCCAGTACTTC. Its translation: CSVIRETQYF.

The CDR3 region has the DNA TGTGCCACCAGCAGAGATGGGGGGACAGGGGGCGAGCAGTACTTC. This translates into CATSRDGGTGGEQYF. The chain has TRBV15 and TRBJ2-7; 11 bases line up with TRBD1. Looked up from germline, CDR1 is LNHNV and CDR2 is YYDKDF (reference sequence). This CDR3 has 15 amino acids. With V trimmed by 0 bases and J by 6 bases, 4 bases remained unmatched.

The V and J genes are TRBV3-1 (or the pseudogene TRBV3-2) and TRBJ2-5, with D tentatively TRBD2 (6 bases). The germline V gene encodes CDR1 LGHDT and CDR2 YNNKEL (reference sequence). The length of the CDR3 is 16 residues. The V end was cut by 0 bases, the J end by 3 bases, with 14 bases between. CDR3 region: CASSQEVTGAKETQYF. The CDR3 nucleotides read TGTGCCAGCAGCCAAGAGGTCACGGGAGCCAAAGAGACCCAGTACTTC.